A single sample gave rise to the 18 T cell receptor beta chains below, sequenced in a study of blood T cell repertoires in COVID-19. TCRdb keeps only in-frame clones here, not all; method: immunoSEQ multiplex PCR. The table lists around 40,000 clones, around 87% of them singletons. The sample was peripheral blood. The receptors derive from a man aged 45-60 years with active or convalescent COVID-19.

The chain joins TRBV30 to TRBJ2-2; maybe TRBD2 (5 bases). V was clipped by 3 bases and J by 8 bases, with 10 bases between them. This CDR3 has 12 residues. Germline V CDR1 and CDR2: GTSNPN, SVGIG (reference sequence). Written as DNA, the CDR3 is TGTGCCTGGAGGCTAAGGGAGGGGGAGCTGTTTTTT. Protein product: CAWRLREGELFF.

J is TRBJ2-5 and V is TRBV20-1; the D gene is possibly TRBD1 (5 bases). Deletions cut 3 bases from V and 5 bases from J, with 19 bases between. The CDR3 consists of 15 residues. CDR1 is DFQATT, CDR2 SNEGSKA, per germline (reference sequence). The CDR3 loop is CSASSSDKGWETQYF. DNA for the CDR3: TGCAGTGCTAGTTCATCGGACAAGGGATGGGAGACCCAGTACTTC.

J is TRBJ1-2 and V is TRBV27; the D gene is possibly TRBD1 (6 bases). The CDR3 spans 14 residues. Germline loops: CDR1 MNHEY, CDR2 SMNVEV (reference sequence). The germline V and J ends were trimmed by 3 bases and 4 bases, with 12 bases remaining between them. Here the CDR3 DNA reads TGTGCCAGCAGTTTCCTTCCAGGGGTCTATGGCTACACCTTC. Translation gives CASSFLPGVYGYTF.

The genes are TRBV14 and TRBJ2-1; no definite D call. CDR3 length: 15 amino acids. V was shortened by 2 bases and J by 1 base, with 9 bases between the two germline ends. Germline V CDR1 and CDR2: SGHDN, FVKESK. The CDR3 nucleotides read TGTGCCAGCAGCCAAATCCTAGGTTCCTACAATGAGCAGTTCTTC. Encoded protein: CASSQILGSYNEQFF.

The rearrangement links TRBV2 to TRBJ2-1; the match to TRBD1 covers 9 bases. With 4 bases clipped from V and 7 bases from J, the junction kept 2 bases outside the gene matches. The CDR3 sequence is 13 residues long. CDR1 and CDR2 (germline): SNHLY, FYNNEI. CDR3 protein: CASSVDRGNEQFF. The CDR3 bases are TGTGCCAGCAGTGTTGACAGGGGGAATGAGCAGTTCTTC.

This rearrangement joins TRBV28 to TRBJ1-5; 9 positions agree with TRBD1. Unmatched junction bases numbered 5, after V lost 4 bases and J lost 4 bases. Germline CDR1 is MDHEN and CDR2 is SYDVKM. There are 15 residues in the CDR3. CDR3 coding DNA: TGTGCCAGCAGTTCAATCGACAGGGGGAATCAGCCCCAGCATTTT. Its translation: CASSSIDRGNQPQHF.

The rearrangement links TRBV10-3 to TRBJ1-6, with 7 nucleotides matching TRBD1. The CDR3 covers 14 residues. Looked up from germline, CDR1 is ENHRY and CDR2 is SYGVKD. With V trimmed by 5 bases and J by 7 bases, 5 bases remained unmatched. CDR3 amino acids: CAISPDRANSPLHF. The DNA for the CDR3 is TGTGCCATCAGTCCCGACAGGGCGAATTCACCCCTCCACTTT.

V is TRBV29-1 and J is TRBJ2-5; the match to TRBD1 covers 9 bases. V was clipped by 6 bases and J by 7 bases; unmatched bases: 18. The CDR3 covers 16 residues. CDR1 and CDR2 from the germline V gene are SQVTM and ANQGSEA. CDR3 DNA sequence: TGCAGCGTCCTCGGGGGCACAGGGGGCTCCGGGGGGACCCAGTACTTC. Protein: CSVLGGTGGSGGTQYF.

This clone was recorded only once. The rearrangement links TRBV5-4 to TRBJ1-6, with 7 nucleotides matching TRBD1. This CDR3 has 14 amino acids. Germline V lookup: CDR1 SGHNT, CDR2 YYREEE (reference sequence). V was clipped by 4 bases and J by 8 bases; unmatched bases: 6. The DNA for the CDR3 is TGTGCCAGCAGCCTGGGACAGCTATATTCACCCCTCCACTTT. Translated: CASSLGQLYSPLHF.

The genes are TRBV5-1 and TRBJ2-3; the match to TRBD2 covers 9 bases. The junction had 11 bases not matched to a gene; V was cut back by 0 bases and J by 6 bases. The CDR3 has 17 residues. CDR1 and CDR2 from the germline V gene are SGHRS and YFSETQ. The CDR3 loop is CASSLGVAGGPLDTQYF. As DNA, the CDR3 is TGCGCCAGCAGCTTGGGGGTTGCGGGAGGGCCTCTGGATACGCAGTATTTT.

The gene calls are TRBV6-4 and TRBJ1-1; a weak D match, TRBD1 (5 bases). V was clipped by 0 bases and J by 5 bases, with 10 bases between them. Germline values: CDR1 MRHNA, CDR2 SNTAGT. CDR3 length: 14 residues. The CDR3, as DNA: TGTGCCAGCAGTGACTCGAGTCGGGGGACTGAAGCTTTCTTT. It yields the protein CASSDSSRGTEAFF.

This chain connects TRBV11-2 to TRBJ1-6; TRBD1 is a possible D gene (5 bases). With 0 bases removed from V and 7 bases from J, the gap between germline ends came to 10 bases. This CDR3 is 15 amino acids long. CDR1 is SGHAT, CDR2 FQNNGV, per germline. The CDR3, as DNA: TGTGCCAGCAGCTTAGATCCAGGGCGCAATTCACCCCTCCACTTT. It translates to CASSLDPGRNSPLHF.

This clone was recorded once. The chain links TRBV7-2 to TRBJ2-3; possible D gene TRBD1, 7 bases. The CDR3 loop spans 18 amino acids. V lost 2 bases and J lost 2, with 20 bases in between. Germline V lookup: CDR1 SGHTA, CDR2 FQGNSA. The CDR3 DNA reads as TGTGCCAGCAGCTTAAGGCCATCCGCGGGACAGACCACAGATACGCAGTATTTT. Translated: CASSLRPSAGQTTDTQYF.

This clone was counted a single time. The chain combines TRBV2 with TRBJ1-2, with 8 bases aligning to TRBD1. The CDR3 is 12 amino acids. Per germline, CDR1 SNHLY and CDR2 FYNNEI. Losses at the gene ends were 8 bases for V and 7 bases for J; bases not matched to a gene: 6. The CDR3 region is CASDEDRGGYTF. Written as DNA, the CDR3 is TGTGCCAGCGACGAAGACAGGGGTGGCTACACCTTC. Based on the CDR3 plus reference TRBV2 and TRBJ1-2, the full variable domain is EPEVTQTPSHQVTQMGQEVILRCVPISNHLYFYWYRQILGQKVEFLVSFYNNEISEKSEIFDDQFSVERPDGSNFTLKIRSTKLEDSAMYFCASDEDRGGYTFGSGTRLTVV.

In DNA form, the CDR3 reads TGTGCCAGCAGCGTGGGACAAAGCTCCTACAATGAGCAGTTCTTC. Translated, it gives CASSVGQSSYNEQFF. The chain has TRBV9 and TRBJ2-1; weak D call: TRBD1 (6 bases). The CDR3 spans 15 residues. Germline V gene lookup returns CDR1 SGDLS and CDR2 YYNGEE. V was clipped by 2 bases and J by 0 bases, with 9 bases between them.

This clone was detected only once. J is TRBJ2-1 and V is TRBV24-1, with 10 bases fitting TRBD2. The length of the CDR3 is 17 residues. J was trimmed by 2 bases and V by 0 bases; bases with no gene match: 3. Germline values: CDR1 KGHDR, CDR2 SFDVKD. CDR3 protein: CATSDLSAGGPYNEQFF. The DNA for the CDR3 is TGTGCCACCAGTGATTTGTCAGCGGGAGGGCCCTACAATGAGCAGTTCTTC.

The chain has TRBV5-1 and TRBJ1-5, with TRBD1 identical over 10 bases. The V gene end was trimmed by 5 bases and the J gene end by 3 bases; junction bases not matched to a gene: 5. The germline CDR1 and CDR2 sequences are SGHRS and YFSETQ. This CDR3 contains 15 residues. The chain's CDR3 is CASRRDRGDNQPQHF. The CDR3, as DNA: TGCGCCAGCAGACGGGACAGGGGTGACAATCAGCCCCAGCATTTT.

V gene TRBV19 combines with J gene TRBJ1-3; D is undetermined. The CDR3 spans 13 residues. V was cut by 7 bases and J by 4 bases, with 11 bases left in between. CDR1 is LNHDA and CDR2 is SQIVND in the germline V gene (reference sequence). The CDR3 DNA reads as TGTGCCAGTATCCCGGTAGCCGGAAACACCATATATTTT. As protein: CASIPVAGNTIYF.